This T cell receptor (beta chain) was profiled in a study of response to subunit inactivated influenza vaccine. The germline V gene has CDR1 MDHEN and CDR2 SYDVKM. This CDR3 spans 15 amino acids. The ends were cut back, 6 bases at V and 7 bases at J, with 16 bases in the middle. In TCRdb, the RT-PCR reads were re-called with MiXCR into one record per CDR3 protein. The data hold more than 700,000 distinct CDR3 sequences, with 21% observed a single time. This clonotype was found many times. The source was PBMCs from blood, collected less than 6 days after vaccination. V and J are TRBV28 and TRBJ1-6, with D uncertain. The receptor was isolated from a man aged 45-65 years who received an inactivated influenza vaccine. CDR3 in DNA: TGTGCCAGCAGGACCCTGGAAACTTTAAATTCACCCCTCCACTTT. It specifies CASRTLETLNSPLHF.